This T cell receptor beta chain is from a study of control samples from healthy donors and cancer patients. V gave up 2 bases and J gave up 4 bases, with 13 bases separating them. Germline-derived CDR1 and CDR2 are SGHNT and YYREEE (reference sequence). The CDR3 runs 15 residues. Clones were read by immunoSEQ multiplex PCR, and TCRdb kept only the in-frame ones, dropping some. The table lists 110,000 or so clones, 90% of them singletons. The chain links TRBV5-4 to TRBJ2-1, with D maybe TRBD1 (6 bases). The receptor comes from a human donor in good health. The donor label of this sample is uncertain. Sequencing was carried out using blood. CDR3 protein: CASSFTGLGYNEQFF. The DNA of the CDR3 is TGTGCCAGCAGCTTTACAGGGCTCGGGTACAATGAGCAGTTCTTC.